The table lists the clone carrying this T cell receptor (beta chain) with a count of one. Its target is not known. This sample stems from a study of cytomegalovirus exposure and HLA in healthy donors. Notes on the study in general: Listed as cytomegalovirus-associated were 150 to 200 TCR beta chains.

Germline CDR1 LGHNA, CDR2 YSLEER. This CDR3 comprises 15 residues. J was trimmed by 2 bases and V by 2 bases; bases with no gene match: 2. The PCR had 60 Vbeta and 13 Jbeta primers. Libraries were prepared by immunoSEQ multiplex PCR; TCRdb keeps only in-frame clonotypes and omits some of them. The sample has nearly 95,000 clones, just under 80% seen once; the top ten hold roughly 3.8%. This chain connects TRBV4-3 to TRBJ2-2; 7 nucleotides line up with TRBD1. This TCR was recovered from a woman in her 40s in good health and CMV-seronegative. The sequencing sample was made of PBMCs. CDR3 region: CASSQTGANTGELFF. As DNA, the CDR3 is TGCGCCAGCAGCCAAACAGGGGCTAACACCGGGGAGCTGTTTTTT.